Listed below are T cell receptor beta chains from one sample, sequenced in a study of technical replicates of blood from several donors. Assay: immunoSEQ multiplex PCR; the TCRdb copy retains only in-frame clones and omits some. The table lists approximately 88,000 clones, around 96% of them singletons. The sample was T cells isolated from PBMCs. These receptors originate from a human donor in good health. The CDR3 runs from the conserved cysteine through the conserved F or W. A D gene is named only where the DNA matches it firmly. Where a row states a size, it is once, few, many or the class of an expanded clone; other rows omit it.

d_call	v_call	clone_size	cdr3_length	j_call	cdr3_aa	cdr3_nt
TRBD1	TRBV5-1	.	18	TRBJ2-3	CASSSGKGQGSGTDTQYF	TGCGCCAGCAGCTCGGGTAAGGGACAGGGTAGCGGCACAGATACGCAGTATTTT
.	TRBV7-3	once	15	TRBJ2-2	CASSKQGGDTGELFF	TGTGCCAGCAGCAAACAGGGGGGGGACACCGGGGAGCTGTTTTTT
TRBD2	TRBV6-5	.	15	TRBJ2-7	CASSRSGRALHEQYF	TGTGCCAGCAGTCGTAGCGGGAGGGCGTTACACGAGCAGTACTTC
.	TRBV19	.	13	TRBJ1-5	CASSPLDRGPQHF	TGTGCCAGTAGTCCTCTTGACCGGGGGCCCCAGCATTTT
TRBD2	TRBV5-4	.	15	TRBJ2-3	CASSVLSGPTDTQYF	TGTGCCAGCAGCGTCCTTAGCGGGCCCACAGATACGCAGTATTTT
.	TRBV4-1	.	12	TRBJ1-5	CASSLPGQPQHF	TGCGCCAGCAGCTTACCGGGGCAGCCCCAGCATTTT
TRBD2	TRBV5-4	.	13	TRBJ2-7	CASSLGLAGAQYF	TGTGCCAGCAGCTTGGGGCTAGCGGGAGCGCAGTACTTC
.	TRBV6-1	.	13	TRBJ1-5	CASSETRRQPQHF	TGTGCCAGCAGTGAAACCAGGAGGCAGCCCCAGCATTTT
.	TRBV28	.	13	TRBJ1-5	CASSFDISQPQHF	TGTGCCAGCAGTTTTGACATCAGTCAGCCCCAGCATTTT
.	TRBV7-2	.	15	TRBJ2-3	CASSLAASVADTQYF	TGTGCCAGCAGCTTAGCTGCTAGCGTGGCAGATACGCAGTATTTT
TRBD1	TRBV28	.	19	TRBJ1-5	CASSSRTGLGGYSNQPQHF	TGTGCCAGCAGTTCACGGACAGGCTTAGGGGGATATAGCAATCAGCCCCAGCATTTT
TRBD1	TRBV19	once	16	TRBJ2-2	CASSMGGTGFTGELFF	TGTGCCAGTAGTATGGGCGGGACAGGGTTCACCGGGGAGCTGTTTTTT
TRBD2	TRBV25-1	.	17	TRBJ2-5	CASISKGLAEFQETQYF	TGTGCCAGCATTTCAAAGGGACTAGCGGAGTTCCAAGAGACCCAGTACTTC
TRBD1	TRBV7-9	.	16	TRBJ2-5	CASSHWDRDYQETQYF	TGTGCCAGCAGCCACTGGGACAGGGATTATCAAGAGACCCAGTACTTC
.	TRBV27	.	13	TRBJ1-5	CASSQGSNQPQHF	TGTGCCAGCAGCCAGGGAAGCAATCAGCCCCAGCATTTT
TRBD1	TRBV6-1	.	14	TRBJ1-2	CASIDRGWFYGYTF	TGTGCCAGCATCGACAGGGGGTGGTTCTATGGCTACACCTTC
.	TRBV4-1	.	15	TRBJ2-3	CASSQEGLFTDTQYF	TGCGCCAGCAGCCAAGAAGGACTATTCACAGATACGCAGTATTTT
TRBD2	TRBV11-3	.	16	TRBJ2-2	CASSFTSGFLTGELFF	TGTGCCAGCAGCTTTACTAGCGGGTTCCTCACCGGGGAGCTGTTTTTT
TRBD2	TRBV5-1	.	18	TRBJ2-1	CASSLYTSGSQGYNEQFF	TGCGCCAGCAGCTTGTACACTAGCGGGAGCCAGGGCTACAATGAGCAGTTCTTC
.	TRBV5-8	.	17	TRBJ1-1	CASHLAGAKDMNTEAFF	TGTGCCAGCCATCTCGCGGGGGCGAAGGATATGAACACTGAAGCTTTCTTT
.	TRBV6-1	.	14	TRBJ1-1	CASSELGNTASAFF	TGTGCCAGCAGTGAGCTGGGCAATACAGCCTCGGCTTTCTTT
TRBD1	TRBV30	.	14	TRBJ1-4	CAWKLRDREWKLFF	TGTGCCTGGAAACTCCGGGACAGGGAGTGGAAACTGTTTTTT
.	TRBV9	.	13	TRBJ1-2	CASSTATYYGYTF	TGTGCCAGCTCCACAGCTACGTACTATGGCTACACCTTC
TRBD2	TRBV6-5	.	14	TRBJ2-3	CASTASGRAETQYF	TGTGCCAGCACAGCTAGCGGGAGGGCCGAAACGCAGTATTTT
TRBD1	TRBV9	once	15	TRBJ2-1	CASSVAGTGNNEQFF	TGTGCCAGCAGCGTCGCCGGGACAGGGAACAATGAGCAGTTCTTC
.	TRBV30	.	12	TRBJ1-2	CACKSGDVGYTF	TGTGCCTGCAAGTCAGGGGATGTTGGCTACACCTTC
TRBD1	TRBV14	few	13	TRBJ1-1	CASTDRVGTEAFF	TGTGCCAGCACGGACAGGGTGGGCACTGAAGCTTTCTTT
.	TRBV25-1	.	15	TRBJ1-4	CASGAKTGLNEKLFF	TGTGCCAGCGGGGCAAAAACAGGTTTAAATGAAAAACTGTTTTTT
.	TRBV9	.	13	TRBJ2-1	CASSAKTRNEQFF	TGTGCCAGCAGCGCGAAGACTCGCAATGAGCAGTTCTTC
TRBD2	TRBV30	.	19	TRBJ2-1	CAWSVRSSGRALSYNEQFF	TGTGCCTGGAGTGTTAGGTCTAGCGGGAGGGCCCTCTCCTACAATGAGCAGTTCTTC
.	TRBV12-5	.	14	TRBJ1-2	CASGSVRDFYGYTF	TGTGCTAGTGGTTCCGTTAGGGACTTCTATGGCTACACCTTC
TRBD2	TRBV7-2	.	14	TRBJ2-3	CASSWTSVGDTQYF	TGTGCCAGCAGCTGGACTAGCGTTGGGGATACGCAGTATTTT
.	TRBV5-4	once	14	TRBJ1-2	CASSLGTNHYGYTF	TGTGCCAGCAGCTTGGGGACAAATCACTATGGCTACACCTTC
.	TRBV7-2	once	15	TRBJ1-1	CASSLSQGYESEAFF	TGTGCCAGCAGCTTATCCCAGGGATATGAGTCTGAAGCTTTCTTT
.	TRBV19	.	14	TRBJ1-4	CASSIGAQGEKLFF	TGTGCCAGTAGTATAGGGGCGCAGGGGGAAAAACTGTTTTTT
TRBD1	TRBV28	.	16	TRBJ2-2	CASSFTGGVNTGELFF	TGTGCCAGCAGTTTTACAGGGGGTGTGAACACCGGGGAGCTGTTTTTT
TRBD2	TRBV11-2	.	16	TRBJ2-1	CASSLDPHGGGNEQFF	TGTGCCAGCAGCTTAGACCCCCACGGGGGGGGGAATGAGCAGTTCTTC
.	TRBV2	.	12	TRBJ2-1	CATVTDYNEQFF	TGTGCCACCGTGACAGACTACAATGAGCAGTTCTTC
.	TRBV6-5	.	13	TRBJ1-2	CASSYSSGNGYTF	TGTGCCAGCAGTTACTCGTCGGGAAACGGCTACACCTTC
TRBD2	TRBV5-1	few	15	TRBJ2-2	CASSPRTSVAGELFF	TGCGCCAGCAGCCCTAGGACTAGCGTGGCCGGGGAGCTGTTTTTT
.	TRBV28	.	16	TRBJ1-2	CASSFAGGGDFYGYTF	TGTGCCAGCAGTTTCGCTGGTGGGGGCGATTTCTATGGCTACACCTTC
TRBD2	TRBV4-1	.	18	TRBJ2-2	CASSHRLAGGPVTGELFF	TGCGCCAGCAGCCACCGACTAGCGGGAGGGCCAGTCACCGGGGAGCTGTTTTTT
.	TRBV7-3	.	17	TRBJ2-5	CASSLKGSSLEGETQYF	TGTGCCAGCAGCTTAAAGGGTTCCTCTTTGGAGGGGGAGACCCAGTACTTC
TRBD1	TRBV19	.	15	TRBJ1-2	CASSIATGTGNGYTF	TGTGCCAGTAGTATAGCCACCGGGACAGGGAATGGCTACACCTTC
TRBD1	TRBV6-6	.	13	TRBJ1-2	CASRKDRNYGYTF	TGTGCCAGCAGAAAGGACAGGAACTATGGCTACACCTTC
TRBD2	TRBV13	.	17	TRBJ2-7	CASSSEGSGSLSYEQYF	TGTGCCAGCAGCTCCGAGGGTAGCGGGAGTCTCTCCTACGAGCAGTACTTC
.	TRBV9	once	12	TRBJ2-7	CASGRASYEQYF	TGTGCGAGCGGCAGGGCCTCCTACGAGCAGTACTTC
TRBD1	TRBV7-2	once	15	TRBJ2-3	CASSETGLSTDTQYF	TGTGCCAGCAGCGAGACAGGGCTCAGCACAGATACGCAGTATTTT
TRBD2	TRBV6-1	.	15	TRBJ2-1	CASSSSGRSHNEQFF	TGTGCCAGCAGCTCCAGCGGGAGGTCCCACAATGAGCAGTTCTTC
.	TRBV2	.	16	TRBJ2-2	CAREHPRGQLTGELFF	TGTGCCAGGGAGCACCCAAGGGGCCAACTCACCGGGGAGCTGTTTTTT
TRBD2	TRBV5-4	.	15	TRBJ2-7	CASSYTSATIYEQYF	TGTGCCAGCAGTTACACTAGCGCAACGATCTACGAGCAGTACTTC
.	TRBV30	.	13	TRBJ2-3	CAWSVQGTDTQYF	TGTGCCTGGAGTGTACAGGGCACAGATACGCAGTATTTT
.	TRBV27	.	15	TRBJ1-2	CASSQTGSANYGYTF	TGTGCCAGCAGTCAAACAGGGTCAGCTAACTATGGCTACACCTTC
.	TRBV27	.	15	TRBJ2-1	CASRISDRGYNEQFF	TGTGCCAGCAGGATTTCGGACAGAGGATACAATGAGCAGTTCTTC
.	TRBV19	once	15	TRBJ1-1	CASSSRGTMNTEAFF	TGTGCCAGTAGTAGTAGGGGGACGATGAACACTGAAGCTTTCTTT